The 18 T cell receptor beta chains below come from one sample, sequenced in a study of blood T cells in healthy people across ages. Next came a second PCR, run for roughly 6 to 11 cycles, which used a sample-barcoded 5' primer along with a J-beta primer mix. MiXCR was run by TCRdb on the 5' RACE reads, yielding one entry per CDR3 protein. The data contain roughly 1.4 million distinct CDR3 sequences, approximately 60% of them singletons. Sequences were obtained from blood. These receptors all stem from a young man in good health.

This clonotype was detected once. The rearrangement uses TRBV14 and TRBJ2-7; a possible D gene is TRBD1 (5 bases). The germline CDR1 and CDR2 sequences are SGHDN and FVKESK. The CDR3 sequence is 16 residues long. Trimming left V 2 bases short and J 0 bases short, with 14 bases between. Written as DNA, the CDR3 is TGTGCCAGCAGCCAACTTACAGGTTTCTCCTCCTACGAGCAGTACTTC. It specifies CASSQLTGFSSYEQYF.

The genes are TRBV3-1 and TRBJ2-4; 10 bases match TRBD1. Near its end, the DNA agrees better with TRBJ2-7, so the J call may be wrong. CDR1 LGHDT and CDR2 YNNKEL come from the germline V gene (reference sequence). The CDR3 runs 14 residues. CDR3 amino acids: CASSLPGTGAEQYF. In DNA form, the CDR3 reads TGTGCCAGCAGCCTACCCGGGACAGGGGCCGAGCAGTACTTC.

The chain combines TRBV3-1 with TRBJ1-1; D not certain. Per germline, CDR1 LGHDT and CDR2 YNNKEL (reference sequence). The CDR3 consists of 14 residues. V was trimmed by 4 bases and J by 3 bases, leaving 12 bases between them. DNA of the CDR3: TGTGCCAGCAGCCCAAGGGTCTGGGACACTGAAGCTTTCTTT. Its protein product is CASSPRVWDTEAFF.

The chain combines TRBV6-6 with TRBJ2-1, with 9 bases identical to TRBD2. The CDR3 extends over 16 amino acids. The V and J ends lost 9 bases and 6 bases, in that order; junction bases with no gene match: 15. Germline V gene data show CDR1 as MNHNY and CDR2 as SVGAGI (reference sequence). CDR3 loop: CASTLGSAGGGNEQFF. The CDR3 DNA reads TGTGCCAGTACATTGGGATCGGCGGGAGGGGGCAATGAGCAGTTCTTC.

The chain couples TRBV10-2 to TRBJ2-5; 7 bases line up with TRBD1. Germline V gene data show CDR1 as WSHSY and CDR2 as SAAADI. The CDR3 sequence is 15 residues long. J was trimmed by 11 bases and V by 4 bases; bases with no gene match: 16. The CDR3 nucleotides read TGCGCCAGCAGTGTCACAGGGGCGGTATCGAAGGCGCAGTACTTC. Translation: CASSVTGAVSKAQYF.

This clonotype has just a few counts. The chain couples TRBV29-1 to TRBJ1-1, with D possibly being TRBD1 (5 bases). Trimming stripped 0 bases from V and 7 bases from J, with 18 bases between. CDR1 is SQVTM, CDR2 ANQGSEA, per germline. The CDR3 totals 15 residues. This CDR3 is CSVEDQTAASGEAFF. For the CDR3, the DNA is TGCAGCGTTGAAGATCAGACAGCCGCGAGTGGTGAAGCTTTCTTT.

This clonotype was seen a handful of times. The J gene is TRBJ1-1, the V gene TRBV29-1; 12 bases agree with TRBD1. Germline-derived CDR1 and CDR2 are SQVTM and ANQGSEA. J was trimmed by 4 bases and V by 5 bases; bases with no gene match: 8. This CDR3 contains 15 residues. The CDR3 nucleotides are TGCAGCGTTTACGGGACAGGGGGCGCCGGCACTGAAGCTTTCTTT. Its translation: CSVYGTGGAGTEAFF.

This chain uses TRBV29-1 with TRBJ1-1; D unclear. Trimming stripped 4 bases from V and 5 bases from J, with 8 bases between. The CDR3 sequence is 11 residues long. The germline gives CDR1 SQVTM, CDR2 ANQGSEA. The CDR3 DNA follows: TGCAGCGTTGGTGGGGAGACTGAAGCTTTCTTT. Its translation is CSVGGETEAFF.

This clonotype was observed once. CDR3 sequence: CASSLAPPGTEAFF. The DNA of the CDR3 is TGCGCCAGCAGCTTGGCCCCCCCCGGAACTGAAGCTTTCTTT. The chain recombines TRBV5-1 with TRBJ1-1, with unresolved D. The CDR3 spans 14 residues. CDR1 is SGHRS and CDR2 is YFSETQ in the germline V gene. V was cut by 0 bases and J by 5 bases, with 11 bases left in between.

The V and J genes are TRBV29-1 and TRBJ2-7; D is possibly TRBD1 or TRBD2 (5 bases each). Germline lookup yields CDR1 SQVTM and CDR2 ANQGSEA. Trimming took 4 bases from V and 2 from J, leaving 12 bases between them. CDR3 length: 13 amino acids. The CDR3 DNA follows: TGCAGCGTTGCCGGGACGGACGCCTACGAGCAGTACTTC. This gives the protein CSVAGTDAYEQYF.

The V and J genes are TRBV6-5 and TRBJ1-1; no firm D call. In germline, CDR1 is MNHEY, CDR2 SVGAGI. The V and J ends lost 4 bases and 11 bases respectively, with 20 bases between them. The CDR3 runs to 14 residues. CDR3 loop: CASSSLTPGGSAFF. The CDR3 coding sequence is TGTGCCAGCAGTTCACTGACTCCAGGAGGGTCCGCTTTCTTT.

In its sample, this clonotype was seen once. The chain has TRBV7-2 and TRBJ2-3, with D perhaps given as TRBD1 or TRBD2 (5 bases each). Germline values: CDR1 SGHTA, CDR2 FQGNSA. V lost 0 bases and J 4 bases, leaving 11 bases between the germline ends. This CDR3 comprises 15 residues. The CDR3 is CASSLARVGADTQYF. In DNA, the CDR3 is TGTGCCAGCAGCTTAGCCAGGGTGGGAGCAGATACGCAGTATTTT.

The CDR3 reads CASSDSEEGADTQYF. Here the CDR3 DNA reads TGTGCCAGCAGTGACTCGGAGGAGGGGGCAGATACGCAGTATTTT. The chain combines TRBV6-4 with TRBJ2-3; either TRBD1 or TRBD2 may supply D (6 bases each). Trimming removed 0 bases at V and 4 bases at J, with 11 bases between. The germline V gene has CDR1 MRHNA and CDR2 SNTAGT. CDR3 length: 15 residues.

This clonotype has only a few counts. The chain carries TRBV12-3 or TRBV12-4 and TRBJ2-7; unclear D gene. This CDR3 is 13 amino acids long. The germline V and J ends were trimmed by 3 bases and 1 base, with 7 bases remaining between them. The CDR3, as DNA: TGTGCCAGCAGTTTCCAGAAGTCCTACGAGCAGTACTTC. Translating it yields CASSFQKSYEQYF.

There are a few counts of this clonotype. CDR3 nucleotide sequence: TGTGCCAGCAGCCCCTTTTTCAGGGGGGTGACCCAGTACTTC. This gives the protein CASSPFFRGVTQYF. This rearrangement joins TRBV6-5 to TRBJ2-5; TRBD1 is a possible D gene (7 bases). V lost 6 bases and J 7 bases, leaving 18 bases between the germline ends. There are 14 residues in the CDR3. Germline V gene sequence: CDR1 MNHEY, CDR2 SVGAGI.

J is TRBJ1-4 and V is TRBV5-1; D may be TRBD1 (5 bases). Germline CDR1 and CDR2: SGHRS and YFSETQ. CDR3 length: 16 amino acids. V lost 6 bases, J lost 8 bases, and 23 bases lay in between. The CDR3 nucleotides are TGCGCCAGCACCAAAGGGGTCGGACATCGTACCGAAAAACTGTTTTTT. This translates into CASTKGVGHRTEKLFF.

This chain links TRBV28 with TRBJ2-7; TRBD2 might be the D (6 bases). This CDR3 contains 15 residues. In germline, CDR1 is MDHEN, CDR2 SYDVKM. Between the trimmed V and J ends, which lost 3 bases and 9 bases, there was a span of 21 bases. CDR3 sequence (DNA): TGTGCCAGCAGTTTCCTACGGGACTTCCACCTTGGGCAGTACTTC. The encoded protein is CASSFLRDFHLGQYF.

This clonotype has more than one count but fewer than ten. The DNA of the CDR3 is TGTGCCAGCAGCTCGGGACGAAGGGATGGCTACACCTTC. Protein: CASSSGRRDGYTF. V gene TRBV5-6 combines with J gene TRBJ1-2, with a weak D call TRBD1 (5 bases). Germline loops: CDR1 SGHDT, CDR2 YYEEEE. The CDR3 has 13 amino acids. V was pared by 3 bases and J by 6 bases, with 12 bases between.